This T cell receptor (beta chain) was captured by sequencing in a study of blood T cell repertoires in COVID-19. Study-level information: The cDNA or gDNA used as material had been derived from T cells, B-cell-depleted T cells, or PBMCs.

During active infection, Seattle patients enrolled and were then monitored through disease. As handled by the study authors: Amplification of reference gene primers provided the estimated nucleated cell counts. TCRdb's copy holds only in-frame clones and misses some; the assay was immunoSEQ multiplex PCR. The DNA was the basis for D and trimming; V, J and clone size are from that table. The sample records 170,000 or so clones, approximately 86% being singletons. The germline V gene encodes CDR1 SGHVS and CDR2 FQNEAQ. The V and J ends lost 3 bases and 5 bases, in that order; junction bases with no gene match: 4. CDR3 length equals 15 residues.

The rearrangement links TRBV7-8 to TRBJ2-5; 12 positions match TRBD2. The sample taken for sequencing was peripheral blood. This clonotype was sampled from a man aged 55 to 69 with COVID-19, enrolled during active disease. Written as DNA, the CDR3 is TGTGCCAGCAGCTTGAGACTAGCGGGAGATGAGACCCAGTACTTC. Protein: CASSLRLAGDETQYF. Complete variable domain (other parts from reference TRBV7-8 and TRBJ2-5): GAGVSQSPRYKVAKRGQDVALRCDPISGHVSLFWYQQALGQGPEFLTYFQNEAQLDKSGLPSDRFFAERPEGSVSTLKIQRTQQEDSAVYLCASSLRLAGDETQYFGPGTRLLVL.